The 16 T cell receptor beta chains listed next were all sequenced from one sample in a study of OX40 agonist ivuxolimab in advanced cancers. TCRdb's copy holds only in-frame clones and misses some; the assay was immunoSEQ multiplex PCR. The sample holds roughly 67,000 clones, roughly 84% seen once. Sequences were derived from CD4+ or CD8+ T cells sorted from blood, sampled in a trial of the OX40 agonist ivuxolimab. The receptors here all came from an adult with an advanced solid tumor such as melanoma, head and neck, liver or kidney cancer.

This sequence joins TRBV7-9 and TRBJ1-5, with D unclear. V was clipped by 3 bases and J by 6 bases, with 12 bases between them. The CDR3 is 14 amino acids. Germline V CDR1 and CDR2: SEHNR, FQNEAQ (reference sequence). This CDR3 reads CASSLGMPGQPQHF. The CDR3, as DNA: TGTGCCAGCAGCTTGGGGATGCCCGGTCAGCCCCAGCATTTT.

The chain employs TRBV28 and TRBJ1-2; 10 bases are shared with TRBD1. The CDR3 has 14 amino acids. Per germline, CDR1 MDHEN and CDR2 SYDVKM. V trimming: 6 bases; J trimming: 7 bases; junction bases outside the gene matches: 8. In nucleotides, the CDR3 is TGTGCCAGCAGCTGGGACAGGGGTTTCTTTGGCTACACCTTC. This sequence encodes CASSWDRGFFGYTF.

The J gene is TRBJ2-7, the V gene TRBV5-4, with TRBD2 matching 8 bases. This CDR3 is 16 amino acids long. V lost 3 bases and J lost 7; bases outside the gene matches: 15. The germline V gene encodes CDR1 SGHNT and CDR2 YYREEE (reference sequence). As DNA, the CDR3 is TGTGCCAGCAGCTCGCCCAGTGATAGCGGGGTGGGGGAGCAGTACTTC. Translation gives CASSSPSDSGVGEQYF.

The genes are TRBV6-5 and TRBJ1-4; 10 nucleotides agree with TRBD1. V was clipped by 4 bases and J by 6 bases; unmatched bases: 8. This CDR3 contains 16 residues. Germline values: CDR1 MNHEY, CDR2 SVGAGI. Written as DNA, the CDR3 is TGTGCCAGCAGTTCCCGCGACAGGGGGCGGGATGAAAAACTGTTTTTT. Protein: CASSSRDRGRDEKLFF.

Concerning this clone itself: Germline and junction disagree at one end, which may indicate a read error. This chain connects TRBV10-3 to TRBJ2-7, with 15 bases that match TRBD2. The CDR3 spans 18 residues. Per the germline V gene, CDR1 is ENHRY and CDR2 is SYGVKD. This CDR3 is CAIREGLAGGRSSYEQYF. The CDR3 DNA follows: TGTGCCATCCGTGAGGGACTAGCGGGGGGTAGGAGCTCCTACGAGCAGTACTTC.

In its sample, this clone was seen once. The CDR3 region is CASSFGGSPNEKLFF. The CDR3 bases are TGCGCCAGCAGCTTTGGGGGGAGTCCAAATGAAAAACTGTTTTTT. This chain links TRBV5-1 with TRBJ1-4; the D gene is possibly TRBD1 (5 bases). V was shortened by 2 bases and J by 5 bases, with 13 bases between the two germline ends. Germline CDR1 SGHRS, CDR2 YFSETQ. The CDR3 is made up of 15 amino acids.

This rearrangement joins TRBV10-3 to TRBJ1-5; maybe TRBD1 (5 bases). Trimming removed 2 bases at V and 7 bases at J, with 9 bases between. Germline CDR1 and CDR2: ENHRY and SYGVKD. This CDR3 has 13 amino acids. CDR3: CAISETTGQPQHF. CDR3 in DNA: TGTGCCATCAGTGAGACCACAGGACAGCCCCAGCATTTT.

The chain uses TRBV5-1 and TRBJ2-7, with D tentatively TRBD2 (5 bases). Germline-derived CDR1 and CDR2 are SGHRS and YFSETQ. The ends were cut back, 0 bases at V and 0 bases at J, with 7 bases in the middle. The CDR3 contains 14 residues. The CDR3 here is CASSLEGSSYEQYF. The CDR3 DNA reads TGCGCCAGCAGCTTGGAAGGGAGCTCCTACGAGCAGTACTTC.

V is TRBV7-8 and J is TRBJ1-1; D unclear. Germline V gives CDR1 SGHVS, CDR2 FQNEAQ. Trimming pared 2 bases from V and 8 bases from J, leaving 12 bases between. This CDR3 region has 13 residues. CDR3 sequence: CASSLPTSSEAFF. DNA of the CDR3: TGTGCCAGCAGCTTACCGACGTCGTCCGAAGCTTTCTTT.

V is TRBV5-6 and J is TRBJ1-2; D gene ambiguous. This CDR3 is 15 amino acids long. Germline V CDR1 and CDR2: SGHDT, YYEEEE. Trimming pared 4 bases from V and 8 bases from J, leaving 21 bases between. The CDR3 sequence: CASSPRPAGMQGYTF. In DNA form, the CDR3 reads TGTGCCAGCAGCCCCAGGCCGGCGGGGATGCAGGGCTACACCTTC.

CDR3 DNA sequence: TGTGCCAGCAGCTTGTTATCAGGGGGCAGTGAAGCTTTCTTT. Its translation: CASSLLSGGSEAFF. The V gene is TRBV5-6, the J gene TRBJ1-1; the match to TRBD1 covers 8 bases. The CDR3 contains 14 residues. V was pared by 1 base and J by 7 bases, with 6 bases of the junction left unmatched. The germline V gene has CDR1 SGHDT and CDR2 YYEEEE.

This clone has only a few counts. The rearrangement uses TRBV6-6 and TRBJ1-1, with TRBD1 matching over 9 bases. This CDR3 has 16 residues. Germline assignment: CDR1 MNHNY and CDR2 SVGAGI (reference sequence). In DNA, the CDR3 is TGTGTTTCCGGTCGGGACAGGGATACCACGAACACTGAAGCTTTCTTT. This gives the protein CVSGRDRDTTNTEAFF.

V usage is TRBV5-4 and J usage is TRBJ1-1; 9 bases line up with TRBD1. In germline, CDR1 is SGHNT, CDR2 YYREEE (reference sequence). CDR3 length: 15 amino acids. V was clipped by 4 bases and J by 2 bases; unmatched bases: 6. The CDR3 loop reads CASSPQTGGNTEAFF. The DNA of the CDR3 is TGTGCCAGCAGCCCTCAGACAGGGGGAAACACTGAAGCTTTCTTT. Drawing the rest from reference TRBV5-4 and TRBJ1-1, the complete variable domain is ETGVTQSPTHLIKTRGQQVTLRCSSQSGHNTVSWYQQALGQGPQFIFQYYREEENGRGNFPPRFSGLQFPNYSSELNVNALELDDSALYLCASSPQTGGNTEAFFGQGTRLTVV.

This rearrangement joins TRBV5-1 to TRBJ2-5; D is possibly TRBD1 (6 bases). The length of the CDR3 is 14 residues. V shed 4 bases and J shed 5 bases, with 15 bases lying between them. Germline lookup yields CDR1 SGHRS and CDR2 YFSETQ. The chain's CDR3 is CASSIYTGFETQYF. The CDR3 DNA reads TGCGCCAGCAGCATATATACAGGGTTTGAGACCCAGTACTTC.

This chain joins TRBV29-1 and TRBJ2-1, with 11 bases identical to TRBD2. The V segment lost 2 bases and the J segment 0 bases; nucleotides outside the gene matches: 9. CDR1 is SQVTM, CDR2 ANQGSEA, per germline. The CDR3 spans 18 residues. The CDR3 DNA sequence: TGCAGCGTTGAAATGTCTAGCGGGGGGTCCCGCTCCTACAATGAGCAGTTCTTC. Translated: CSVEMSSGGSRSYNEQFF.

This rearrangement joins TRBV15 to TRBJ1-6; D possibly corresponds to TRBD1 (6 bases). Per the germline V gene, CDR1 is LNHNV and CDR2 is YYDKDF (reference sequence). This CDR3 contains 17 residues. V was pared by 4 bases and J by 8 bases, with 21 bases between. CDR3 residues: CATSTPGAPRGDSPLHF. CDR3 sequence (DNA): TGTGCCACCAGCACCCCCGGGGCACCCAGGGGCGATTCACCCCTCCACTTT.